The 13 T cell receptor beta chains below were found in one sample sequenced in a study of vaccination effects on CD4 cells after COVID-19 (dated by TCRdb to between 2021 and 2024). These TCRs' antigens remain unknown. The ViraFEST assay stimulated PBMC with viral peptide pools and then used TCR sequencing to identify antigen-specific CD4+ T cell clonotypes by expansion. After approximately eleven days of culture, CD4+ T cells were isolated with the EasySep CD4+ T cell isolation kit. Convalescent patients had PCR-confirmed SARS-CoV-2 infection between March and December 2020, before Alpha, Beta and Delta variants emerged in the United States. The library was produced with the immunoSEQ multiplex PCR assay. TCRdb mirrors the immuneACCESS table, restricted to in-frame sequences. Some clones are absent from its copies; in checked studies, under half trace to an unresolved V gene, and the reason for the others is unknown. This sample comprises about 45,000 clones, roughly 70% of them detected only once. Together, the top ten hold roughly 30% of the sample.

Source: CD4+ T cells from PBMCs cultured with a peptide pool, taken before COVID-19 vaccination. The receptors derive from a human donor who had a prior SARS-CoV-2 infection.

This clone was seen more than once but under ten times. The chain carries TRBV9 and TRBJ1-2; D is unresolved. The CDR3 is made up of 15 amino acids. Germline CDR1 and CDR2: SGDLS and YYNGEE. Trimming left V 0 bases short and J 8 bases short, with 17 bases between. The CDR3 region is CASSVEAVAVRGYTF. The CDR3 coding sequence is TGTGCCAGCAGCGTAGAGGCAGTAGCTGTGAGGGGCTACACCTTC.

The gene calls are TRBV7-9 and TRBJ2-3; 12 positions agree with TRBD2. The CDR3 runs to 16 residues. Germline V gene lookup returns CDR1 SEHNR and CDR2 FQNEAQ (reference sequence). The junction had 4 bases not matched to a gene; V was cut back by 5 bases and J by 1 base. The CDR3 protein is CASSAASGGGTDTQYF. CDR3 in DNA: TGTGCCAGCAGCGCGGCTAGCGGGGGGGGCACAGATACGCAGTATTTT. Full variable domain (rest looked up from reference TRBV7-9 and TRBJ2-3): DTGVSQNPRHKITKRGQNVTFRCDPISEHNRLYWYRQTLGQGPEFLTYFQNEAQLEKSRLLSDRFSAERPKGSFSTLEIQRTEQGDSAMYLCASSAASGGGTDTQYFGPGTRLTVL.

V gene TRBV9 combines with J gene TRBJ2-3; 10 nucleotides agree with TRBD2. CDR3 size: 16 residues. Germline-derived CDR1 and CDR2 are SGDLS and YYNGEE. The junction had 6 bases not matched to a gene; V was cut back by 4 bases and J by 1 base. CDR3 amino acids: CASSLTLAGGTDTQYF. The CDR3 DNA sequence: TGTGCCAGCAGCCTAACCCTAGCGGGGGGCACAGATACGCAGTATTTT. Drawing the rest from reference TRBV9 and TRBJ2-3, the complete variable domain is DSGVTQTPKHLITATGQRVTLRCSPRSGDLSVYWYQQSLDQGLQFLIQYYNGEERAKGNILERFSAQQFPDLHSELNLSSLELGDSALYFCASSLTLAGGTDTQYFGPGTRLTVL.

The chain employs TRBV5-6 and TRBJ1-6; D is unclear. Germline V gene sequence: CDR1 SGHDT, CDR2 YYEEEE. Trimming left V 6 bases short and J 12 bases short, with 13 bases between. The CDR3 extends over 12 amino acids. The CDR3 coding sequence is TGTGCCAGCAACCCTGGGGTTGGACCCCTCCACTTT. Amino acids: CASNPGVGPLHF.

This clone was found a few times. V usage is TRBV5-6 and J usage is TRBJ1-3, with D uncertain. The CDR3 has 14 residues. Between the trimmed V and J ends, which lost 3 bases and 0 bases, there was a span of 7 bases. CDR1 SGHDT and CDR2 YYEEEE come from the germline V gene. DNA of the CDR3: TGTGCCAGCAGCTCACGATCCTCTGGAAACACCATATATTTT. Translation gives CASSSRSSGNTIYF.

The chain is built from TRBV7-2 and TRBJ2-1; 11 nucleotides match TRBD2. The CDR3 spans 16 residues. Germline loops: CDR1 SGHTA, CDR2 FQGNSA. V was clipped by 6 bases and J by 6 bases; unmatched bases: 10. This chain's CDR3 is CASSSQSGTSGNEQFF. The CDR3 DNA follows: TGTGCCAGCAGTTCGCAATCCGGGACTAGCGGCAATGAGCAGTTCTTC.

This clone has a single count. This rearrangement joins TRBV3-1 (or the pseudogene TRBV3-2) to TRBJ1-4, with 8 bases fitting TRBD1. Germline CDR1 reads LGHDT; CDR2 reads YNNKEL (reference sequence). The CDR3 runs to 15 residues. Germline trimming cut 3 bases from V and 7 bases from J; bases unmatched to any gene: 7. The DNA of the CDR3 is TGTGCCAGCAGCCAGCCAGGGGGCGCGGTTGAAAAACTGTTTTTT. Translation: CASSQPGGAVEKLFF.

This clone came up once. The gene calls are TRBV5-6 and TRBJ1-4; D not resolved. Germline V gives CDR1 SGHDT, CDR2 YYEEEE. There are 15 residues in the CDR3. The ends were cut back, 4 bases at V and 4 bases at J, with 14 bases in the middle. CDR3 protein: CASSPHTGSNEKLFF. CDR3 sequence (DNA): TGTGCCAGCAGCCCTCATACGGGGAGTAATGAAAAACTGTTTTTT.

CDR3 DNA: TGTGCCAGCAGCCTCGGCTGGGGGGTGGAGACCCAGTACTTC. The encoded protein is CASSLGWGVETQYF. The rearrangement uses TRBV9 and TRBJ2-5, with TRBD2 as a possible D gene (6 bases). V gave up 4 bases and J gave up 5 bases, with 15 bases separating them. Germline CDR1 and CDR2: SGDLS and YYNGEE. The CDR3 is 14 amino acids.

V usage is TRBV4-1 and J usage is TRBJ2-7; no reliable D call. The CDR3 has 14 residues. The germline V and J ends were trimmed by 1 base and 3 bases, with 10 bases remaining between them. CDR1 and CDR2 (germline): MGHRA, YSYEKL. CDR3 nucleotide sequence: TGCGCCAGCAGCCAAGGTAACAGTAACTACGAGCAGTACTTC. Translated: CASSQGNSNYEQYF.

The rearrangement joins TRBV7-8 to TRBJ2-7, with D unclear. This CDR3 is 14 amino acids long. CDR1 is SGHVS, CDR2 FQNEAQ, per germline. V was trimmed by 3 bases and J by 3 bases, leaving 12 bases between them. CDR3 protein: CASSLSAGYYEQYF. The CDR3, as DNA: TGTGCCAGCAGCTTGTCAGCAGGCTACTACGAGCAGTACTTC. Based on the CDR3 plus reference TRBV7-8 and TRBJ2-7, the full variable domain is GAGVSQSPRYKVAKRGQDVALRCDPISGHVSLFWYQQALGQGPEFLTYFQNEAQLDKSGLPSDRFFAERPEGSVSTLKIQRTQQEDSAVYLCASSLSAGYYEQYFGPGTRLTVT.

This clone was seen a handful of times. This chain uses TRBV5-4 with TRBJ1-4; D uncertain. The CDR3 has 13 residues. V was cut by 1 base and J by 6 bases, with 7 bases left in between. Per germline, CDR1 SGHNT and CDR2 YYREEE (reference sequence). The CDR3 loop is CASSLWPDEKLFF. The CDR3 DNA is TGTGCCAGCAGCTTGTGGCCTGATGAAAAACTGTTTTTT.

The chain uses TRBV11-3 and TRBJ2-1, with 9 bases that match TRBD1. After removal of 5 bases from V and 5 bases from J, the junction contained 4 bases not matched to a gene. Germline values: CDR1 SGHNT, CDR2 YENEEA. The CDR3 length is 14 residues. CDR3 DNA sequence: TGTGCCAGCAGCCGGGACAGGGACCACAATGAGCAGTTCTTC. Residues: CASSRDRDHNEQFF.